This is a list of T cell receptor beta chains from one sample in a study of blood T cell repertoires in COVID-19. Some clones are missing from TCRdb's copy, which holds only in-frame ones; the method was immunoSEQ multiplex PCR. The sample includes about 60,000 clones, approximately 81% of them seen just once. The sample comprised PBMCs or T cells enriched from blood (not recorded which). Receptors were obtained from a woman aged 40 to 50 with acute COVID-19. CDR3s include the opening cysteine and the closing phenylalanine or tryptophan. Fields, in order: J gene, D gene, clone size, V gene, CDR3 DNA, CDR3 protein. D genes are given only for firm matches. Clone sizes are given selectively: once, few, many, or a class where the clone is expanded.

j_call: TRBJ1-2; d_call: .; clone_size: once; v_call: TRBV5-6; cdr3_nt: TGTGCCAGCAGGGACGACAGAAACTACTATGGCTACACCTTC; cdr3_aa: CASRDDRNYYGYTF
j_call: TRBJ2-2; d_call: .; clone_size: .; v_call: TRBV3-1/TRBV3-2; cdr3_nt: TGTGCCAGCAGCCACGGCGGGAACACCGGGGAGCTGTTTTTT; cdr3_aa: CASSHGGNTGELFF
j_call: TRBJ2-7; d_call: .; clone_size: .; v_call: TRBV7-2; cdr3_nt: TGTGCCAGTGCAGGGTCCCCCTACGAGCAGTACTTC; cdr3_aa: CASAGSPYEQYF
j_call: TRBJ1-6; d_call: TRBD1; clone_size: once; v_call: TRBV6-4; cdr3_nt: TGTGCCAGCAGTGGGGTATGGGGACAGGGGAACAATTCACCCCTCCACTTT; cdr3_aa: CASSGVWGQGNNSPLHF
j_call: TRBJ2-3; d_call: .; clone_size: .; v_call: TRBV4-2; cdr3_nt: TGTGCCAGCAGCCAAGACCGAGCGACAGATACGCAGTATTTT; cdr3_aa: CASSQDRATDTQYF
j_call: TRBJ2-1; d_call: TRBD2; clone_size: .; v_call: TRBV2; cdr3_nt: TGTGCCAGCGGGACTAGCGGGAGAAATGAGCAGTTCTTC; cdr3_aa: CASGTSGRNEQFF
j_call: TRBJ2-5; d_call: .; clone_size: .; v_call: TRBV3-1/TRBV3-2; cdr3_nt: TGTGCCAGCAGCCAAGGTTCCAAGGGGGAGACCCAGTACTTC; cdr3_aa: CASSQGSKGETQYF
j_call: TRBJ2-3; d_call: TRBD2; clone_size: .; v_call: TRBV5-4; cdr3_nt: TGTGCCAGCGCAACTAGCGGGGGGACAGATACGCAGTATTTT; cdr3_aa: CASATSGGTDTQYF
j_call: TRBJ1-6; d_call: .; clone_size: .; v_call: TRBV18; cdr3_nt: TGTGCCAGCTCACCGGTGTCAACGGGGGCCTATAATTCACCCCTCCACTTT; cdr3_aa: CASSPVSTGAYNSPLHF
j_call: TRBJ1-1; d_call: TRBD1; clone_size: .; v_call: TRBV9; cdr3_nt: TGTGCCAGCACCAGGACAGGGGGCGCGGCAGCTGAAGCTTTCTTT; cdr3_aa: CASTRTGGAAAEAFF
j_call: TRBJ2-3; d_call: TRBD2; clone_size: .; v_call: TRBV24-1; cdr3_nt: TGTGCCACCAGTGATTGGGTAGCGGGGGGGACCACAGATACGCAGTATTTT; cdr3_aa: CATSDWVAGGTTDTQYF
j_call: TRBJ1-2; d_call: .; clone_size: .; v_call: TRBV5-1; cdr3_nt: TGCGCCAGCAGCTCAAAAGACAGAGGCTATGGCTACACCTTC; cdr3_aa: CASSSKDRGYGYTF
j_call: TRBJ2-1; d_call: .; clone_size: .; v_call: TRBV7-6; cdr3_nt: TGTGCCAGCAGCTCGACTAGCTCCTACAATGAGCAGTTCTTC; cdr3_aa: CASSSTSSYNEQFF
j_call: TRBJ2-5; d_call: .; clone_size: .; v_call: TRBV14; cdr3_nt: TGTGCCAGCAGCCAAGTAGGTCGGAGGGCCCAAGAGACCCAGTACTTC; cdr3_aa: CASSQVGRRAQETQYF
j_call: TRBJ1-1; d_call: .; clone_size: .; v_call: TRBV20-1; cdr3_nt: TGCAGTGCTAGTGACCAGATGGAGGCCTCTGAAGCTTTCTTT; cdr3_aa: CSASDQMEASEAFF
j_call: TRBJ2-7; d_call: .; clone_size: .; v_call: TRBV7-8; cdr3_nt: TGTGCCAGCAGCTTAGGGAGGGGAGCAGGGTCCTCAGGATACGAGCAGTACTTC; cdr3_aa: CASSLGRGAGSSGYEQYF
j_call: TRBJ1-5; d_call: .; clone_size: few; v_call: TRBV28; cdr3_nt: TGTGCCAGCAGTTTTCATTCCGGAATGGGACTCAGCAATCAGCCCCAGCATTTT; cdr3_aa: CASSFHSGMGLSNQPQHF
j_call: TRBJ1-5; d_call: TRBD1; clone_size: .; v_call: TRBV7-8; cdr3_nt: TGTGCCAGCAGCTCAACCGGGACAGGGACCTTCAATCAGCCCCAGCATTTT; cdr3_aa: CASSSTGTGTFNQPQHF
j_call: TRBJ2-2; d_call: TRBD1; clone_size: .; v_call: TRBV10-3; cdr3_nt: TGTGCCGTCCGGGACAGGGTCGGCGGGGAGCTGTTTTTT; cdr3_aa: CAVRDRVGGELFF
j_call: TRBJ1-6; d_call: .; clone_size: .; v_call: TRBV9; cdr3_nt: TGTGCCAGCAGCGTAGAAGGACACCTTGGGTCACCCCTCCACTTT; cdr3_aa: CASSVEGHLGSPLHF
j_call: TRBJ2-7; d_call: .; clone_size: many; v_call: TRBV5-1; cdr3_nt: TGCGCCAGCAGCTTGCCTAGCGACGAGCAGTACTTC; cdr3_aa: CASSLPSDEQYF
j_call: TRBJ2-2; d_call: TRBD2; clone_size: .; v_call: TRBV27; cdr3_nt: TGTGCCAGCAGTTTTCTAGCGGGGTTCTCCGGGGAGCTGTTTTTT; cdr3_aa: CASSFLAGFSGELFF
j_call: TRBJ2-6; d_call: TRBD1; clone_size: .; v_call: TRBV2; cdr3_nt: TGTGCCAGCATATTGTGGCAGGGGGCATCTGGGGCCAACGTCCTGACTTTC; cdr3_aa: CASILWQGASGANVLTF
j_call: TRBJ1-5; d_call: TRBD1; clone_size: .; v_call: TRBV20-1; cdr3_nt: TGCAGTGCTAGTACGGGACAGGGATTTTTTAGCAATCAGCCCCAGCATTTT; cdr3_aa: CSASTGQGFFSNQPQHF
j_call: TRBJ2-1; d_call: .; clone_size: once; v_call: TRBV5-6; cdr3_nt: TGTGCCAGCAGCTTGAGAAGGGGCCATTTTGGGAATGAGCAGTTCTTC; cdr3_aa: CASSLRRGHFGNEQFF
j_call: TRBJ1-2; d_call: .; clone_size: .; v_call: TRBV5-4; cdr3_nt: TGTGCCAGCAGCTTGTCAAATGACTATGGCTACACCTTC; cdr3_aa: CASSLSNDYGYTF
j_call: TRBJ2-1; d_call: .; clone_size: .; v_call: TRBV6-1; cdr3_nt: TGTGCCAGCAGTGAAATACAGGGTCTCAACAATGAGCAGTTCTTC; cdr3_aa: CASSEIQGLNNEQFF
j_call: TRBJ2-3; d_call: .; clone_size: few; v_call: TRBV5-5; cdr3_nt: TGTGCCAGCAGCAAAAAGGGGACAGATACGCAGTATTTT; cdr3_aa: CASSKKGTDTQYF
j_call: TRBJ1-1; d_call: .; clone_size: few; v_call: TRBV28; cdr3_nt: TGTGCCAGCAGATTCCCCCATTCCCATCCGAACACTGAAGCTTTCTTT; cdr3_aa: CASRFPHSHPNTEAFF
j_call: TRBJ1-1; d_call: .; clone_size: .; v_call: TRBV6-1; cdr3_nt: TGTGCCAGCAGTGAAAGTCGCGGGGCCACCGGGAGGACTGAAGCTTTCTTT; cdr3_aa: CASSESRGATGRTEAFF
j_call: TRBJ2-2; d_call: .; clone_size: .; v_call: TRBV14; cdr3_nt: TGTGCCAGCAGCCAAGTCGGCGACTTGCGCACCGGGGAGCTGTTTTTT; cdr3_aa: CASSQVGDLRTGELFF
j_call: TRBJ2-1; d_call: TRBD1; clone_size: .; v_call: TRBV19; cdr3_nt: TGTGCCAGTAGTATAGATATGGGACAGGGCTACAATGAGCAGTTCTTC; cdr3_aa: CASSIDMGQGYNEQFF
j_call: TRBJ1-6; d_call: .; clone_size: .; v_call: TRBV11-2; cdr3_nt: TGTGCCAGCAGCCCGGGGGGTATAGGAAGTTCACCCCTCCACTTT; cdr3_aa: CASSPGGIGSSPLHF
j_call: TRBJ1-1; d_call: .; clone_size: few; v_call: TRBV9; cdr3_nt: TGTGCCAGCAGCTTCGACAAAGACATGAACACTGAAGCTTTCTTT; cdr3_aa: CASSFDKDMNTEAFF
j_call: TRBJ2-5; d_call: TRBD1; clone_size: once; v_call: TRBV2; cdr3_nt: TGTGCCAGCAGTGTTGTCCAGGGGGTTAAAGAGACCCAGTACTTC; cdr3_aa: CASSVVQGVKETQYF
j_call: TRBJ1-5; d_call: .; clone_size: few; v_call: TRBV7-9; cdr3_nt: TGTGCCAGCAGCTTAGCCGACTCCAATCAGCCCCAGCATTTT; cdr3_aa: CASSLADSNQPQHF
j_call: TRBJ2-3; d_call: .; clone_size: .; v_call: TRBV28; cdr3_nt: TGTGCCAGCAGTTTACCAGGGGAGGGTCCCACAGATACGCAGTATTTT; cdr3_aa: CASSLPGEGPTDTQYF
j_call: TRBJ1-5; d_call: TRBD1; clone_size: .; v_call: TRBV18; cdr3_nt: TGTGCCAGCTCACCGAACCTTGGCAGGGGGAATCAGCCCCAGCATTTT; cdr3_aa: CASSPNLGRGNQPQHF
j_call: TRBJ1-1; d_call: .; clone_size: few; v_call: TRBV5-1; cdr3_nt: TGCGCCAGCAGCGACCGGCGCGGCGGCTACACTGAAGCTTTCTTT; cdr3_aa: CASSDRRGGYTEAFF
j_call: TRBJ2-7; d_call: .; clone_size: .; v_call: TRBV4-1; cdr3_nt: TGCGCCAGCAGCCAAGCGGCGGGCCAAACCTACGAGCAGTACTTC; cdr3_aa: CASSQAAGQTYEQYF
j_call: TRBJ1-5; d_call: TRBD1; clone_size: .; v_call: TRBV28; cdr3_nt: TGTGCCAGCAACCGGGACAGGCACAATCAGCCCCAGCATTTT; cdr3_aa: CASNRDRHNQPQHF
j_call: TRBJ1-4; d_call: .; clone_size: .; v_call: TRBV6-5; cdr3_nt: TGTGCCAGCAGTCTCGGACAGTCCACTGAAAAACTGTTTTTT; cdr3_aa: CASSLGQSTEKLFF
j_call: TRBJ1-1; d_call: .; clone_size: .; v_call: TRBV19; cdr3_nt: TGTGCCAGTACCCTGGGGGGAAACACTGAAGCTTTCTTT; cdr3_aa: CASTLGGNTEAFF